This T cell receptor (beta chain) comes out of a study of blood T cell repertoires in COVID-19. V gave up 4 bases and J gave up 0 bases; unmatched junction bases: 9. Germline V CDR1 and CDR2: SGHRS, YFSETQ. The CDR3 runs to 19 residues. In the source study's methods: Reference gene primers were amplified, and this amplification served to estimate nucleated cell counts. TCRdb's table, derived via immunoSEQ multiplex PCR, lists solely in-frame clones and lacks some. V, J and clone size were drawn from that table, and D and trimming were deduced from the DNA. The data contain about 64,000 clones, about 90% of them singletons.

The chain has TRBV5-1 and TRBJ2-1; 14 bases fit TRBD2. The sample consisted of peripheral blood. This TCR was sampled from a woman in her sixties or seventies with COVID-19, enrolled during active disease. The CDR3: CASSPGLAGGRSSYNEQFF. DNA for the CDR3: TGCGCCAGCAGCCCCGGACTAGCGGGGGGCAGGAGCTCCTACAATGAGCAGTTCTTC.